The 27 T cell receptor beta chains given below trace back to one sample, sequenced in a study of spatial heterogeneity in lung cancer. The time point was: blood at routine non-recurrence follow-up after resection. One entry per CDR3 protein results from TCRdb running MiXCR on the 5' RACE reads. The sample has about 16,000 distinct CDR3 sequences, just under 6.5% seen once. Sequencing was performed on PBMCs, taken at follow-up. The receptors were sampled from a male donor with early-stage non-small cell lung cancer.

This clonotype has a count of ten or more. In DNA form, the CDR3 reads TGTGCCAGCAGCTTAAACAGATTGAACACTGAAGCTTTCTTT. It encodes CASSLNRLNTEAFF. The gene calls are TRBV7-2 and TRBJ1-1; no definite D call. The CDR3 runs 14 residues. Germline assignment: CDR1 SGHTA and CDR2 FQGNSA. The V and J ends lost 2 bases and 0 bases respectively, with 7 bases between them.

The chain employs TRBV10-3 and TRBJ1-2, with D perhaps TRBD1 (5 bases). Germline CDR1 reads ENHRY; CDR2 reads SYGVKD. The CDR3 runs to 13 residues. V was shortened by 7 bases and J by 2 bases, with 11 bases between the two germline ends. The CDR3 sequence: CAITPGLNYGYTF. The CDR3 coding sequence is TGTGCCATCACCCCAGGGCTCAACTATGGCTACACCTTC.

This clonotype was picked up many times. The CDR3 DNA follows: TGTGCCAGCAGTGGACTAGCGGAAACCGGGGAGCTGTTTTTT. It yields the protein CASSGLAETGELFF. The V call is TRBV2, the J call TRBJ2-2; 9 positions match TRBD2. Germline values: CDR1 SNHLY, CDR2 FYNNEI. With 4 bases clipped from V and 5 bases from J, the junction kept 2 bases outside the gene matches. The CDR3 has 14 residues.

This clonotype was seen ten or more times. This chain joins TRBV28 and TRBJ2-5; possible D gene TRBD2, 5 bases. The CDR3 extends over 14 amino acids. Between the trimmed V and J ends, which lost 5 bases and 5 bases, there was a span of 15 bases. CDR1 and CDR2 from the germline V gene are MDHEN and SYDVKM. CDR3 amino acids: CASSPPRGMETQYF. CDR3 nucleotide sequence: TGTGCCAGCAGTCCCCCCCGAGGGATGGAGACCCAGTACTTC.

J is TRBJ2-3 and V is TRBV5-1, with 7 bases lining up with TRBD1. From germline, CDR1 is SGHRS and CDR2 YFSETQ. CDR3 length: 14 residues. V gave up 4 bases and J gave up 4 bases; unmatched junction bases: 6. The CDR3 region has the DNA TGCGCCAGCAGCCCTGGACAGGCGGCAGATACGCAGTATTTT. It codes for CASSPGQAADTQYF.

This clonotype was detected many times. Here the CDR3 reads CASSFLGNEQYF. The CDR3 DNA reads as TGTGCCAGCAGCTTCCTTGGGAACGAGCAGTACTTC. This chain joins TRBV3-1 and TRBJ2-7; D unclear. V gave up 5 bases and J gave up 5 bases, with 10 bases separating them. The CDR3 sequence is 12 residues long. Looked up from germline, CDR1 is LGHDT and CDR2 is YNNKEL (reference sequence).

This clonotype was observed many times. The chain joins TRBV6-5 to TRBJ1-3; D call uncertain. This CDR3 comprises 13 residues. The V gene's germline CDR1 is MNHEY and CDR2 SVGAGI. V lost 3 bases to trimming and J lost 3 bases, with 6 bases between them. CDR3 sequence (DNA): TGTGCCAGCAGTTATCAGGATGGAAACACCATATATTTT. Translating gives CASSYQDGNTIYF.

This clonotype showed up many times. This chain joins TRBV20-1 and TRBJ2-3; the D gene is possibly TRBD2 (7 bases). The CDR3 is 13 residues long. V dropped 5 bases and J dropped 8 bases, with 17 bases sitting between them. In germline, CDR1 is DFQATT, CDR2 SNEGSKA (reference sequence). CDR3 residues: CSAGGAYHGTQYF. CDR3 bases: TGCAGTGCTGGGGGGGCGTACCATGGTACGCAGTATTTT.

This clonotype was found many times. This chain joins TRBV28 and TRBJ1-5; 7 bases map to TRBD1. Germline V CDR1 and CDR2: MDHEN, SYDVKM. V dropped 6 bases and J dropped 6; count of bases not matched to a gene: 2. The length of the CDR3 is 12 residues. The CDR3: CASRRTGQPQHF. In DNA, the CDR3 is TGTGCCAGCAGAAGGACAGGTCAGCCCCAGCATTTT.

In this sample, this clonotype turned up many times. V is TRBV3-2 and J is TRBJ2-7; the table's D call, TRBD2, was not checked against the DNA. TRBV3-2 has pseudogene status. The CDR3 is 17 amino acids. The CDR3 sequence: CASSPGPTSGRDVEQYF. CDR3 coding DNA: TGTGCCAGCAGCCCGGGACCAACTAGCGGGAGGGACGTCGAGCAGTACTTC.

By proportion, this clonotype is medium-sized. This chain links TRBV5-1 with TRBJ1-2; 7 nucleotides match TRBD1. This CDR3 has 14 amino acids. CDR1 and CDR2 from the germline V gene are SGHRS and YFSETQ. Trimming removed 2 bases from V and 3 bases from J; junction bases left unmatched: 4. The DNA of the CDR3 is TGCGCCAGCAGCTTCCGGGACAGCCACTATGGCTACACCTTC. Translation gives CASSFRDSHYGYTF.

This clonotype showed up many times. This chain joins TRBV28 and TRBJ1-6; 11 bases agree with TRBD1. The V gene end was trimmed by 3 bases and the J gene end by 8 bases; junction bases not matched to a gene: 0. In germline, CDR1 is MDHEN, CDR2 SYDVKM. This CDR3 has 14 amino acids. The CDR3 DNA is TGTGCCAGCAGTTTGGGACAGGGGGATTCACCCCTCCACTTT. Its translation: CASSLGQGDSPLHF. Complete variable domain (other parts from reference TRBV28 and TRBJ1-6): DVKVTQSSRYLVKRTGEKVFLECVQDMDHENMFWYRQDPGLGLRLIYFSYDVKMKEKGDIPEGYSVSREKKERFSLILESASTNQTSMYLCASSLGQGDSPLHFGNGTRLTVT.

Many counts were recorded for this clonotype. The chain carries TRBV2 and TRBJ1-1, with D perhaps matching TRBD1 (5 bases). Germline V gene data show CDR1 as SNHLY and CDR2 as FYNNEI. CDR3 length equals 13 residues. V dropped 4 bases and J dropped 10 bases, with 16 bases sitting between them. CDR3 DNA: TGTGCCAGCAGTGGGGCTCGGGGGACCGGAGCTTTCTTT. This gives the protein CASSGARGTGAFF.

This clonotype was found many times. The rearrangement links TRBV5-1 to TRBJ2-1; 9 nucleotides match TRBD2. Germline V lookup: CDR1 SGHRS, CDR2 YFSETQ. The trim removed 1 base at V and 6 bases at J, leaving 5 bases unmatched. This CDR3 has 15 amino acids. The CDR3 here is CASSLQGSGGNEQFF. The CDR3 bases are TGCGCCAGCAGCTTGCAAGGTAGCGGGGGCAATGAGCAGTTCTTC.

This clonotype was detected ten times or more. The CDR3 protein is CASSLATDGELFF. DNA for the CDR3: TGCGCCAGCAGCTTGGCCACTGACGGGGAGCTGTTTTTT. The rearrangement links TRBV5-1 to TRBJ2-2, with D hard to call. Per germline, CDR1 SGHRS and CDR2 YFSETQ. This CDR3 has 13 amino acids. The V gene lost 0 bases and the J gene lost 7 bases, with 7 bases spanning the gap.

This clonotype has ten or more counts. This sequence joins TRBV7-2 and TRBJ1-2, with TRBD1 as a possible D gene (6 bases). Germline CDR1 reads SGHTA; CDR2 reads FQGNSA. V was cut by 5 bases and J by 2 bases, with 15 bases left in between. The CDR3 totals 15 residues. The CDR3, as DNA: TGTGCCAGCAGCAATCGGACAGCAATCAACTATGGCTACACCTTC. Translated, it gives CASSNRTAINYGYTF.

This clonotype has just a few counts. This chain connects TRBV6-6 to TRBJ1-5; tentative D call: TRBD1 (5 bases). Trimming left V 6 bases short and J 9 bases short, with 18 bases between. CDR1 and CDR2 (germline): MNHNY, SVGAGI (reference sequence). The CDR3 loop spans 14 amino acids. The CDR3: CASSSLGDPSPQHF. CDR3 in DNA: TGTGCCAGCAGCTCCCTCGGGGACCCCTCGCCCCAGCATTTT.

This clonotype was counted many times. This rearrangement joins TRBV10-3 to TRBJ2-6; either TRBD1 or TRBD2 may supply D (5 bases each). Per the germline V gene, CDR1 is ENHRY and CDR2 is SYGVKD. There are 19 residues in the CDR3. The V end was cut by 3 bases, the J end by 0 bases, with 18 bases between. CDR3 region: CAISDVSGQSSSGANVLTF. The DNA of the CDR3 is TGTGCCATCAGTGACGTTTCGGGGCAGTCGAGCTCTGGGGCCAACGTCCTGACTTTC.

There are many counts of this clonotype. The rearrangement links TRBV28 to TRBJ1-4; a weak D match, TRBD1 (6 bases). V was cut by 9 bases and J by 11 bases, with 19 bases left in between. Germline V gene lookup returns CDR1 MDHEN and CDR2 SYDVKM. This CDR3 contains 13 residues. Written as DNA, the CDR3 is TGTGCCAGTAACAGGGCCAACGCGGCGAAACTGTTTTTT. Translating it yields CASNRANAAKLFF.

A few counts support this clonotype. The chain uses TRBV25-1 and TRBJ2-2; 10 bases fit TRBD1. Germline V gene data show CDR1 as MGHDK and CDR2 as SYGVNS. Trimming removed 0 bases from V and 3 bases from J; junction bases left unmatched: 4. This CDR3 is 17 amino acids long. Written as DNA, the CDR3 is TGTGCCAGCAGTGAATATATGACAGGGGGCGACACCGGGGAGCTGTTTTTT. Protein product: CASSEYMTGGDTGELFF.

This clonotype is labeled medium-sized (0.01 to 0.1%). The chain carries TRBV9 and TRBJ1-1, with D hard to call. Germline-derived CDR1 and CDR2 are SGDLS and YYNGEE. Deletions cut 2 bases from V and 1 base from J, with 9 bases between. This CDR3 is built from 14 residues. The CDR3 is CASSVFTGNTEAFF. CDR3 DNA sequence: TGTGCCAGCAGCGTCTTTACCGGGAACACTGAAGCTTTCTTT.

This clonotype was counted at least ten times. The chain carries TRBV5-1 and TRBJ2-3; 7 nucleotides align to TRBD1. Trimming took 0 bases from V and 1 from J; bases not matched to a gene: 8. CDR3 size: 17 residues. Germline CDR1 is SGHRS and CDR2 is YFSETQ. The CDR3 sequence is CASSLGLQGVGTDTQYF. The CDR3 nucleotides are TGCGCCAGCAGCTTGGGCCTCCAGGGGGTCGGCACAGATACGCAGTATTTT.

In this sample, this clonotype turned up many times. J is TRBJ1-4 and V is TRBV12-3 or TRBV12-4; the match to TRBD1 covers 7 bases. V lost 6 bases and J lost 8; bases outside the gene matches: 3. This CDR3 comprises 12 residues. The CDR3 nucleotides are TGTGCCAGCAGCCGGGGACAGGAAAAACTGTTTTTT. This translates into CASSRGQEKLFF.

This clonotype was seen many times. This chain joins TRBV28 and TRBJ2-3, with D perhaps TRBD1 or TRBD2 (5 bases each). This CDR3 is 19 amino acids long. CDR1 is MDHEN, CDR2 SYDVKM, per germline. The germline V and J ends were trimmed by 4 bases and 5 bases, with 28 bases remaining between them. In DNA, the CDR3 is TGTGCCAGCAGTTCCAACCGGGTAGGGGCCAGGGAGAGACTAGATACGCAGTATTTT. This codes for CASSSNRVGARERLDTQYF.

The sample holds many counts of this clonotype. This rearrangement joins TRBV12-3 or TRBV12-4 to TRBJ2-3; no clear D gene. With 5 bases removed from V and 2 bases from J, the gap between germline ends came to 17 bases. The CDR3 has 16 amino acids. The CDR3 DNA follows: TGTGCCAGCAGTCCACCGGCAGGTACTATCACAGATACGCAGTATTTT. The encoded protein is CASSPPAGTITDTQYF.

CDR3 nucleotides: TGTGCCAGCAGTTACTCGTCAGGGGGATTGAACACTGAAGCTTTCTTT. This encodes CASSYSSGGLNTEAFF. The V call is TRBV6-6, the J call TRBJ1-1, with 7 bases aligning to TRBD1. The V segment lost 0 bases and the J segment 0 bases; nucleotides outside the gene matches: 4. This CDR3 contains 16 residues. CDR1 is MNHNY, CDR2 SVGAGI, per germline (reference sequence).

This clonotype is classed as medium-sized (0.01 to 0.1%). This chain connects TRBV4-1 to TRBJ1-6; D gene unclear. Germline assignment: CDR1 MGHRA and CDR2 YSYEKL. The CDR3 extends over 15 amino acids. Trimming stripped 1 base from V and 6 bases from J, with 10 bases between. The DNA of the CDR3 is TGCGCCAGCAGCCAAGCAACCTCTAGTAATTCACCCCTCCACTTT. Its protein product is CASSQATSSNSPLHF.